This T cell receptor (beta chain) was recorded in a study of tumor-infiltrating lymphocytes in primary liver carcinoma. This clonotype was seen only a few times. Its target is unknown. Study outcomes and limitations: When set against blood, tumors had a significantly higher top-250-clone fraction (p = 0.039). Tumor region pairs outstripped tumor-adjacent and tumor-blood pairs in overlap.

Germline DNA was extracted alongside blood RNA, which was obtained from unsorted whole blood. Patients showed chronic HBV infection and an absence of prior treatment. This CDR3 has 15 amino acids. V gave up 5 bases and J gave up 7 bases; unmatched junction bases: 10. Germline-derived CDR1 and CDR2 are SEHNR and FQNEAQ (reference sequence). From roughly 0.5 ug total RNA, TCR beta cDNA was generated with a primer in the constant region. Three nested multiplex PCR rounds, a slightly modified ARM-PCR, produced the libraries for TCR beta. TRBV1-TRBV30 forward and Cbeta reverse primers drove the first two roughly 10-cycle rounds. TCRdb used MiXCR to reprocess the multiplex PCR reads, holding one entry per CDR3 protein. The sample records about 200,000 distinct CDR3 sequences, less than 65% being singletons.

Sequencing was performed on peripheral blood. The rearrangement links TRBV7-9 to TRBJ1-4; 7 bases are shared with TRBD1. The receptor's source is a woman aged 55 to 70 with primary liver carcinoma and hepatitis B virus infection. CDR3 loop: CASSPKDRLGEKLFF. The CDR3 bases are TGTGCCAGCAGCCCCAAGGACAGGTTGGGTGAAAAACTGTTTTTT.